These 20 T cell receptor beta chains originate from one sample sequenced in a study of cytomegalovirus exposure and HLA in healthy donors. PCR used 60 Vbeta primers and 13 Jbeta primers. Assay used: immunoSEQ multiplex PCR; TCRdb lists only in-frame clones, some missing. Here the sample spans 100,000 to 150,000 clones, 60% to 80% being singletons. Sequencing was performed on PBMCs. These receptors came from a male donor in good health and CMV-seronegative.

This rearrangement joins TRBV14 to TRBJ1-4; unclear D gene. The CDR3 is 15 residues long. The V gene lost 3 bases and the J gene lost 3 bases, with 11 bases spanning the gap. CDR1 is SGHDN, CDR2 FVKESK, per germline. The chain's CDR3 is CASSQSPNPNEKLFF. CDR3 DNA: TGTGCCAGCAGCCAGAGTCCTAACCCTAATGAAAAACTGTTTTTT.

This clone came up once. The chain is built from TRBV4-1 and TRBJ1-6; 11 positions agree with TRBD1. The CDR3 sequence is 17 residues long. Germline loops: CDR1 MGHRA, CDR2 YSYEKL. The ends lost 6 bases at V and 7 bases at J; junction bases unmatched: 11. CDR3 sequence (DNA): TGCGCCAGCAGTCGGACAGGGGGCGGCAGTGGAAATTCACCCCTCCACTTT. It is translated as CASSRTGGGSGNSPLHF.

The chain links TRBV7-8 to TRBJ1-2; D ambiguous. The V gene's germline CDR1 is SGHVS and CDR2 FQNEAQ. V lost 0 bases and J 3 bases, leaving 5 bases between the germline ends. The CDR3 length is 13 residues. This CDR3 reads CASSLAQDYGYTF. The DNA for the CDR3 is TGTGCCAGCAGCTTAGCGCAGGACTATGGCTACACCTTC.

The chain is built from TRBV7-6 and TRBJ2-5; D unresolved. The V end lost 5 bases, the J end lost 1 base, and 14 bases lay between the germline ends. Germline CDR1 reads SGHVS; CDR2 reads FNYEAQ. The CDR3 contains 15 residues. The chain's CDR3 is CASSPSVVGQETQYF. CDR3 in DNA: TGTGCCAGCAGCCCTTCCGTCGTCGGCCAAGAGACCCAGTACTTC.

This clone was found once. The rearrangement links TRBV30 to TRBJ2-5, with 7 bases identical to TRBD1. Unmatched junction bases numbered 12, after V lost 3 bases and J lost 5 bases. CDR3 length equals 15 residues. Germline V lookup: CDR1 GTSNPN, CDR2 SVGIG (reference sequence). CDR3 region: CAWSPTGALQETQYF. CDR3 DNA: TGTGCCTGGAGCCCAACAGGGGCTCTACAGGAGACCCAGTACTTC. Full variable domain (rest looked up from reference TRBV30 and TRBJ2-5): SQTIHQWPATLVQPVGSPLSLECTVEGTSNPNLYWYRQAAGRGLQLLFYSVGIGQISSEVPQNLSASRPQDRQFILSSKKLLLSDSGFYLCAWSPTGALQETQYFGPGTRLLVL.

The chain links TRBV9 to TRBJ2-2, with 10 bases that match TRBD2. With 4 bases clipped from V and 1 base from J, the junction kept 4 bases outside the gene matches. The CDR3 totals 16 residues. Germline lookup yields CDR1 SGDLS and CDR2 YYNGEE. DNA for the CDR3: TGTGCCAGCAGCTCTCTAGCGGGAGAGAACACCGGGGAGCTGTTTTTT. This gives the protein CASSSLAGENTGELFF.

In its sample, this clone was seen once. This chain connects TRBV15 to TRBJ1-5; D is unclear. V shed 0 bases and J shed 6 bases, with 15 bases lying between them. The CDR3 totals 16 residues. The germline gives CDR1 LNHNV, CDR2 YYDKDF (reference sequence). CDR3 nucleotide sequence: TGTGCCACCAGCAGAGATTACTTCGTCCGGGGTCAGCCCCAGCATTTT. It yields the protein CATSRDYFVRGQPQHF.

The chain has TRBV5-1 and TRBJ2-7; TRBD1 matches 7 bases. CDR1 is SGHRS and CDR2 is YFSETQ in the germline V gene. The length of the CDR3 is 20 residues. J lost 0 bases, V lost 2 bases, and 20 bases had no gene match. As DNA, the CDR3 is TGCGCCAGCAGCTTCTTACACCGGGACAGCGGTTTTCTCAGCTCCTACGAGCAGTACTTC. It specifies CASSFLHRDSGFLSSYEQYF.

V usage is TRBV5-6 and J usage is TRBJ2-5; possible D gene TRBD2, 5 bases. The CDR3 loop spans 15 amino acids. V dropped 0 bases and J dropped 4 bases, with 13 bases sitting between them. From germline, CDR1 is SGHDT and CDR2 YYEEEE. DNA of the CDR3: TGTGCCAGCAGCTTGGGTGGGCTAGGAGGAGAGACCCAGTACTTC. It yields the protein CASSLGGLGGETQYF.

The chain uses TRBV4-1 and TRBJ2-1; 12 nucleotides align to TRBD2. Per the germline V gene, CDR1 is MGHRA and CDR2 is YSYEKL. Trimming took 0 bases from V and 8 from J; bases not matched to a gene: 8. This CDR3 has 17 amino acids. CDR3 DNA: TGCGCCAGCAGCCAAGATCTGACTAGCGGGAGAAGGGATGAGCAGTTCTTC. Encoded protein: CASSQDLTSGRRDEQFF.

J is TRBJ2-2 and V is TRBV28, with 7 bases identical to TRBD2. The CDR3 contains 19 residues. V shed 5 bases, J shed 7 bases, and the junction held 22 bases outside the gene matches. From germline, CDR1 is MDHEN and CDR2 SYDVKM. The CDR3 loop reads CASSPDPGLLAARHGELFF. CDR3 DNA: TGTGCCAGCAGTCCAGACCCGGGACTTCTAGCGGCCAGGCACGGGGAGCTGTTTTTT. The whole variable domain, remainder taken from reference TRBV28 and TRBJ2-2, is DVKVTQSSRYLVKRTGEKVFLECVQDMDHENMFWYRQDPGLGLRLIYFSYDVKMKEKGDIPEGYSVSREKKERFSLILESASTNQTSMYLCASSPDPGLLAARHGELFFGEGSRLTVL.

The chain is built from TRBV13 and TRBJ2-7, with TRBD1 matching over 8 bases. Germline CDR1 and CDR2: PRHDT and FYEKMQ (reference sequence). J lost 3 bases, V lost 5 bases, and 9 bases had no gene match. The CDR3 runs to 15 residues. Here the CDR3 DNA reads TGTGCCAGCAGCGAAAGGACAGGGAAGGGCTACGAGCAGTACTTC. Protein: CASSERTGKGYEQYF.

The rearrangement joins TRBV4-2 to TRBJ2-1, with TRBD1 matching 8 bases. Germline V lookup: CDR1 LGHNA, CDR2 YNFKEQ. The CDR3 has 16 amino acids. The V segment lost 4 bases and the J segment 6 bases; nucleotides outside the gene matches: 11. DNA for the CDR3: TGTGCCAGCAGCCGTTTGACAGGGGAAATTCGCAATGAGCAGTTCTTC. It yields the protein CASSRLTGEIRNEQFF.

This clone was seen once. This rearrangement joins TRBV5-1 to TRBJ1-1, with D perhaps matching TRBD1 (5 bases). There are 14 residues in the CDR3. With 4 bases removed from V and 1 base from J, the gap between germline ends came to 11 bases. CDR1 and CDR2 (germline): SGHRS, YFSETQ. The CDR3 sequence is CASSEPTANTEAFF. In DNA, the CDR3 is TGCGCCAGCAGCGAACCGACAGCGAACACTGAAGCTTTCTTT.

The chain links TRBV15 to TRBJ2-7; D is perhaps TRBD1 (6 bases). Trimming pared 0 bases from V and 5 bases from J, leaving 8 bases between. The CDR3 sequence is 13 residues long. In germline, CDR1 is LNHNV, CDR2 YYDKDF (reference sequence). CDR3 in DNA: TGTGCCACCAGCAGAGATCCAGGGGACGAGCAGTACTTC. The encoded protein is CATSRDPGDEQYF.

For the CDR3, the DNA is TGTGCCAGCAGTTACGAAGCGGGGGGGCTTAATGAGCAGTTCTTC. Protein sequence: CASSYEAGGLNEQFF. This rearrangement joins TRBV6-5 to TRBJ2-1, with 10 bases that match TRBD2. Germline V gene sequence: CDR1 MNHEY, CDR2 SVGAGI. The CDR3 runs 15 residues. After removal of 2 bases from V and 7 bases from J, the junction contained 5 bases not matched to a gene.

The CDR3 DNA reads TGTGCCAGCAACCCCCGGACAGGGGTTTACAATGAGCAGTTCTTC. Protein: CASNPRTGVYNEQFF. The J gene is TRBJ2-1, the V gene TRBV27; 9 nucleotides line up with TRBD1. CDR3 size: 15 residues. V shed 7 bases and J 4 bases; nucleotides not matched to a gene: 8. The germline gives CDR1 MNHEY, CDR2 SMNVEV (reference sequence).

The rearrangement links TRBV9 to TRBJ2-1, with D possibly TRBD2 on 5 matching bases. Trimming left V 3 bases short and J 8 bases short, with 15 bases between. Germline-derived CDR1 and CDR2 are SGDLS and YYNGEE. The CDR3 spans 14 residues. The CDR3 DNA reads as TGTGCCAGCAGCGGATATGGAGCGGCTGATGAGCAGTTCTTC. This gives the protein CASSGYGAADEQFF.

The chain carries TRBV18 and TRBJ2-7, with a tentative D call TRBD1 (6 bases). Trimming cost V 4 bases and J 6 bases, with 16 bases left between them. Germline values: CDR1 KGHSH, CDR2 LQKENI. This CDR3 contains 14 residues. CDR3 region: CASSRMGAGVEQYF. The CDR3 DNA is TGTGCCAGCTCACGTATGGGGGCGGGTGTCGAGCAGTACTTC.

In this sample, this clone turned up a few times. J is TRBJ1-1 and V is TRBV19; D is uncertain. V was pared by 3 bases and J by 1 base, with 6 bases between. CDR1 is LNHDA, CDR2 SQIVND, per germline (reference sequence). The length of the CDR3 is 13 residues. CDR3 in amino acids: CASSIGRNTEAFF. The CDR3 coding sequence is TGTGCCAGTAGTATCGGTAGGAACACTGAAGCTTTCTTT.